The following is a T cell receptor beta chain sequence with its context. It has no known antigen specificity. Per-base qualities were not stored, and no clone one base away is much larger. The data derive from a study of T cell responses to AZD1222 COVID-19 vaccine (dated by TCRdb to 2020 to 2022). For the wider study: Because spike-specific TCR depth and breadth did not differ between the two schedules, AZD1222 recipients who got a second dose at roughly 4 weeks were pooled with those who got a second dose at roughly 12 weeks. TCR sequencing was performed for roughly 250 trial participants, of whom 207 were given two doses of AZD1222 and around 25 were given two doses of MenACWY control vaccine. Enrollment into the trials was organized by age into subgroups of 18-55, 56-69 and 70-plus years, and those subgroups contained approximately 160, 26 and 62 TCR-sequenced participants, respectively.

V has 6 bases trimmed and J has 0 bases trimmed; junction bases matching no gene number 10. CDR1 and CDR2 (MDHEN, SYDVKM) derive from the germline V gene. CDR3 length: 16 amino acids, cysteine to phenylalanine. Just the 48-base CDR3 DNA is kept, in frame starting at base 1. The sample's time point label, in plain terms: baseline before first vaccination. The vaccinee samples were drawn from two UK trials, COV001 and COV002, one of which was a single-blind randomized controlled phase 2/3 trial testing AZD1222 (ChAdOx1 nCoV-19) in healthy adults. For TCRbeta chain sequencing, PBMC samples from trial participants were taken at day 0 and at day 28 after the second dose. The CDR3 regions of human TCRbeta chains were analyzed by immunosequencing. The authors' pipeline ran thus. Repertoire TCRs were matched against a reference library of SARS-CoV-2-specific TCRs generated with the MIRA antigen-specificity platform. Breadth was defined as the fraction of unique TCRs that were SARS-CoV-2-associated, and depth was defined as the fraction of total T cells that were SARS-CoV-2-associated. Using the MIRA data, each spike-specific TCR was mapped to the spike region that the TCR reacts to and placed in a CD4 or CD8 class. Log10-transformed breadth and depth values were compared by one-way ANOVA with Sidak's multiple comparisons tests. In TCRdb, the immuneACCESS table is reduced to in-frame sequences with V and J assigned. These tables do not hold every clone; where another copy was compared, an unresolved V gene accounts for under half, and the others remain unexplained. V and J calls and clone size are given by that table; D and trimming were obtained from the DNA. The sample table holds more than 85,000 clones, of which about 89% were seen once. The top ten clonotypes cover more than 6.5% of the sample.

General findings and caveats noted by the study authors: Reportedly, close to half of the unique spike-specific TCRs recognized epitopes lying outside the regions that are mutated in the B.1.351 and B.1.1.7 variants. In the small 56-69-year group, the increase in depth fell short of significance, most likely because of low power. Conclusions about previously exposed vaccinees were limited because only six AZD1222 recipients were SARS-CoV-2 seropositive at baseline. Vaccine-associated CD4 TCRs spanned the whole spike protein, with dominant responses in regions 160-218 and 743-854. After two AZD1222 doses, both the breadth and the depth of spike-specific TCRs were significantly higher than at day 0 and than in MenACWY recipients. Participants were mostly white British and included more females than males, and it was suggested by the authors that clonal diversity may have been underestimated. Because no day 14 peak-response samples were available, repertoires were characterized only after the peak T cell response.

This sample comprised peripheral blood, obtained on day 0 of AZD1222 vaccination. The rearrangement joined TRBV28 to TRBJ2-7; 8 nucleotides in the junction match TRBD2. The receptor was derived from an adult in good health. The sequenced DNA is TGTGCCAGCAGATTCTCGGGAGGGAGGGCCTCCTACGAGCAGTACTTC. Its translation reads: CASRFSGGRASYEQYF.